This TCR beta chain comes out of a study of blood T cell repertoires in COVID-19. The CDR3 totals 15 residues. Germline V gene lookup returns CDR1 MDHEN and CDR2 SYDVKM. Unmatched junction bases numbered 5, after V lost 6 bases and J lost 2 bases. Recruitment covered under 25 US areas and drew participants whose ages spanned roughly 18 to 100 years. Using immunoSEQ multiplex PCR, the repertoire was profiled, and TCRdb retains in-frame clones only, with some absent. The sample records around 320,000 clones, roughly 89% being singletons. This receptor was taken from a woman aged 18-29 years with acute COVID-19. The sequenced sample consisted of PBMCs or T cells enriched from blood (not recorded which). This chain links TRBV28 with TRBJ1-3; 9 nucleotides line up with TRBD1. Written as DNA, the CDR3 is TGTGCCAGCAGCGTTACAGGGGGCCCTGGAAACACCATATATTTT. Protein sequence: CASSVTGGPGNTIYF.